This TCR beta chain came from a study of blood T cell repertoires in COVID-19 (TCRdb year 2020). Notes on the research overall: Collaborator samples came from the United States, Italy and Spain and covered acute and convalescent phases of COVID-19. The material from the prospective study consisted of cDNA or gDNA derived from T cells, B-cell-depleted T cells, or PBMCs. Subjects who had been exposed to COVID-19, were actively infected with it, or had recovered from it provided the deeply sampled blood TCRbeta repertoires that made up the dataset. The repertoires were made available in a free public database intended to serve as a resource for research on the immune response to SARS-CoV-2. Samples were obtained from the ongoing ImmuneRACE study (first 160 participants) and from about 1,300 subjects provided by 6 global collaborators. Nearly every sample came with metadata listing a de-identified subject ID, COVID-19 status, age in years and sex. HLA class I and class II types, where available, came from metadata supplied by the sample provider rather than from assay-based typing. The paper as a whole reports these results and caveats: The quantity of clinical and demographic metadata differed by source and by participant and was supplied without curation.

The sample holds a few counts of this clone. Its specific antigen is unknown. Nothing much larger sits one base from this clone, and base qualities are not available. TCRbeta CDR3 regions were amplified from genomic DNA using the immunoSEQ Assay, a bias-controlled multiplex PCR. On the authors' methods: The number of nucleated cells in each sample was estimated from the amplification of reference gene primers within the assay. To quantify the absolute abundance of each unique TCRbeta CDR3 rearrangement, sequence reads were collapsed and filtered. For each sample, productive Simpson clonality was calculated as the square root of Simpson's diversity index across productive rearrangements. This immuneACCESS table, as held by TCRdb, lists in-frame sequences with V and J called but not all clones. Of the missing ones, under half trace to an unresolved V gene in checked studies; the others have no known cause. D and trimming come from the DNA, and the V and J calls and clone size come from that table. For this sample there are about 140,000 clones; around nine tenths appear just once. Jointly, the top ten make up over 1.5% of the sample.

Whole blood was collected in K2EDTA tubes by collaborating institutions according to the institutions' own protocols. For TCRbeta analysis, collaborators shipped samples as frozen whole blood, isolated PBMCs, or DNA extracted from either of those sample types. CDR1 and CDR2 were assigned from the germline V gene as SGHVS and FQNEAQ. V lost 5 bases and J lost 2 bases, and the count of bases not matched to a germline gene is 4. Including cysteine and phenylalanine, the CDR3 has 16 amino acids. The sequence is cut down to CDR3 DNA, 48 bases in frame from base 1. The sequence links TRBV7-8 to TRBJ2-3; the junction holds 13 bases that match TRBD2. The TCR sequence derives from a woman in her sixties or seventies with acute or convalescent COVID-19. The sequenced sample was peripheral blood. The CDR3 corresponds to CASSLGTSGATDTQYF. The nucleotide sequence is TGTGCCAGCAGCCTCGGGACTAGCGGGGCCACAGATACGCAGTATTTT.